This T cell receptor beta chain was recorded in a study of CD8+CD57+ T cells in acquired aplastic anemia. Overall study: Sorted CD4+ and CD8+ cells yielded about 2.9 ug of DNA on average.

This clonotype showed up many times. The antigen is unknown. Findings and limits, study-wide: CD8+ Simpson's diversity in patients was not significantly different from that in controls.

Germline CDR1 SGHRS, CDR2 YFSETQ. Trimming removed 0 bases from V and 1 base from J; junction bases left unmatched: 2. The CDR3 has 15 amino acids. TCR beta VDJ combinations and CDR3 sequences were profiled from genomic DNA. One entry per CDR3 protein results from TCRdb running MiXCR on the reads. The table records 150,000 to 200,000 distinct CDR3 sequences, approximately 40% of them present only once. This TCR was recovered from a human donor in good health. The chain recombines TRBV5-1 with TRBJ2-5; 8 nucleotides align to TRBD1. The sequencing sample was made of sorted CD4+, CD8+, or CD8+CD57+ T cells (not recorded which) from PBMCs. CDR3 loop: CASSLGQGIQETQYF. CDR3 in DNA: TGCGCCAGCAGCTTGGGACAGGGGATCCAAGAGACCCAGTACTTC.